This T cell receptor (beta chain) emerged from a study of OX40 agonist ivuxolimab in advanced cancers. Study-level background: Administration of intravenous ivuxolimab to patients occurred every 2 weeks at 0.01 to 10 mg/kg. Findings of the study overall: No determination was made of the antigen specificity of the expanded peripheral T cells. Relative to CD4+ cells, CD8+ T cells on average had more expanded clones. At 0.1 to 3.0 mg/kg, clonal expansion of CD4+ and CD8+ blood T cells had occurred by week 6.

Libraries were prepared by immunoSEQ multiplex PCR; TCRdb keeps only in-frame clonotypes and omits some of them. The profile covers 60,000 or so clones, with 87% appearing a single time and more than 4.5% taken by the ten largest. Germline trimming cut 3 bases from V and 7 bases from J; bases unmatched to any gene: 10. Germline-derived CDR1 and CDR2 are SGDLS and YYNGEE. This CDR3 region has 15 residues. Worth noting for this clone: Its antigen remains unidentified.

The material sequenced was CD4+ or CD8+ T cells sorted from blood, taken in a trial of the OX40 agonist ivuxolimab. The genes are TRBV9 and TRBJ2-1; 7 bases match TRBD2. The receptor was derived from an adult with an advanced solid tumor such as melanoma, head and neck, liver or kidney cancer. This chain's CDR3 is CASSGTSGVGNEQFF. In DNA, the CDR3 is TGTGCCAGCAGCGGGACAAGCGGGGTGGGAAATGAGCAGTTCTTC.